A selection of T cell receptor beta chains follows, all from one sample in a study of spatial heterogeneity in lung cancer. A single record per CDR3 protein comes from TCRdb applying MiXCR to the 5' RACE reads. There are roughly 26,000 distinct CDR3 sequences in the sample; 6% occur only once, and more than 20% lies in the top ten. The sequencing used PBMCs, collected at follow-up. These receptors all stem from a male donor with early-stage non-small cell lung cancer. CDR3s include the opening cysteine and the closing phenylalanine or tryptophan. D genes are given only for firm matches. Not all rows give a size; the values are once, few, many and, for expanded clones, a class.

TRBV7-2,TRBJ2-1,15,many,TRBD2,CASTLTSGGPGEQFF,TGTGCCAGCACCCTGACTAGCGGGGGGCCTGGTGAGCAGTTCTTC
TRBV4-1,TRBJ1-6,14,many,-,CASSQGLSNSPLHF,TGCGCCAGCAGCCAAGGCTTAAGCAATTCACCCCTCCACTTT
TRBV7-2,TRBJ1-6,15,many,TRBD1,CASSLAPWTGEALHF,TGTGCCAGCAGCTTAGCCCCCTGGACAGGGGAAGCCCTCCACTTT
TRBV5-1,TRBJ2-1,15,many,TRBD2,CASSLVSGRANEQFF,TGCGCCAGCAGCTTGGTTAGCGGGAGGGCCAATGAGCAGTTCTTC
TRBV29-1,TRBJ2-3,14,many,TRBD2,CSTLAGLLGDTQYF,TGCAGCACTCTAGCGGGGCTCTTGGGAGATACGCAGTATTTT
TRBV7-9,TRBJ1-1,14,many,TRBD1,CASSLGQTNTEAFF,TGTGCCAGCAGCTTGGGACAGACGAACACTGAAGCTTTCTTT
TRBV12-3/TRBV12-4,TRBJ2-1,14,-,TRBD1,CASSFQGAVNEQFF,TGTGCCAGCAGTTTCCAGGGGGCTGTCAATGAGCAGTTCTTC
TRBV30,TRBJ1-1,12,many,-,CAWSAVSTEAFF,TGTGCCTGGAGTGCGGTGAGCACTGAAGCTTTCTTT
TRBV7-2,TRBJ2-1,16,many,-,CASSLGSAGSQGEQFF,TGTGCCAGCAGCTTAGGATCTGCCGGGAGTCAGGGGGAGCAGTTCTTC
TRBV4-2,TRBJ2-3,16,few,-,CASSQGVGLNTDTQYF,TGTGCCAGCAGCCAAGGAGTGGGACTTAACACAGATACGCAGTATTTT
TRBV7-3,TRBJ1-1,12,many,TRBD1,CASSPGQGEAFF,TGTGCCAGCAGCCCAGGACAGGGTGAAGCTTTCTTT